This T cell receptor beta chain was observed in a study of cytomegalovirus exposure and HLA in healthy donors. Comment on this clone: At one end the junction does not follow the germline gene, possibly because of a read error.

This CDR3 contains 17 residues. CDR1 SEHNR and CDR2 FQNEAQ come from the germline V gene (reference sequence). 60 Vbeta and 13 Jbeta primers were used in PCR. Sequencing used immunoSEQ multiplex PCR; TCRdb keeps in-frame clones, though not all of them. The table includes around 120,000 clones, around 80% detected once. The sequencing input was PBMCs. The chain joins TRBV7-9 to TRBJ2-6; 8 positions match TRBD1. The sequence was obtained from a female donor in good health and CMV-seropositive. The CDR3 is CASSHPTGEDGANILTF. DNA for the CDR3: TGTGCCAGCAGCCACCCGACAGGGGAGGATGGGGCCAACATCCTGACTTTC.